The 10 T cell receptor beta chains below come from one sample, sequenced in a study of T cells in Graves' hyperthyroidism and ophthalmopathy. The TCR beta CDR3 regions underwent amplification using RNA transcripts as the source. Initially, a first-round RT-PCR of the TCR CDR3 employed the HTBI primer set. TCRdb itself ran the multiplex PCR reads through MiXCR, one entry per CDR3 protein. The table has about 290,000 distinct CDR3 sequences, roughly 15% seen once. Sequenced sample: blood. The receptors were gathered from a woman between 45 and 65 years old with Graves' hyperthyroidism that later progressed to Graves' ophthalmopathy.

At least ten counts were recorded for this clonotype. This chain uses TRBV20-1 with TRBJ2-7; 7 bases align to TRBD1. CDR1 is DFQATT, CDR2 SNEGSKA, per germline (reference sequence). This CDR3 contains 15 residues. Trimming removed 4 bases from V and 4 bases from J; junction bases left unmatched: 13. The CDR3 bases are TGCAGTGCTAAAGACCGATCGACAGGGAAGTACGAGCAGTACTTC. Amino acids: CSAKDRSTGKYEQYF.

The sample holds a few counts of this clonotype. The CDR3 protein is CASSISGMYQETQYF. CDR3 nucleotide sequence: TGCGCCAGCAGCATTAGCGGGATGTACCAAGAGACCCAGTACTTC. The genes are TRBV5-1 and TRBJ2-5; 8 bases map to TRBD2. The V segment lost 4 bases and the J segment 0 bases; nucleotides outside the gene matches: 5. The CDR3 is 15 amino acids. CDR1 and CDR2 (germline): SGHRS, YFSETQ. The full variable domain, rest sourced from reference TRBV5-1 and TRBJ2-5, is KAGVTQTPRYLIKTRGQQVTLSCSPISGHRSVSWYQQTPGQGLQFLFEYFSETQRNKGNFPGRFSGRQFSNSRSEMNVSTLELGDSALYLCASSISGMYQETQYFGPGTRLLVL.

This clonotype appeared many times. The chain employs TRBV2 and TRBJ1-5; D might be TRBD1 (5 bases). Looked up from germline, CDR1 is SNHLY and CDR2 is FYNNEI. The CDR3 spans 16 residues. V shed 1 base and J shed 2 bases, with 12 bases lying between them. CDR3 in amino acids: CASSEDGQGGNQPQHF. The CDR3 coding sequence is TGTGCCAGCAGTGAAGATGGGCAGGGAGGCAATCAGCCCCAGCATTTT.

This clonotype was recorded at least ten times. The genes are TRBV4-1 and TRBJ2-7; TRBD2 aligns across 8 bases. The CDR3 is 14 amino acids. Trimming removed 5 bases from V and 3 bases from J; junction bases left unmatched: 6. Germline CDR1 MGHRA, CDR2 YSYEKL. The CDR3 is CASSDTSGNYEQYF. In DNA form, the CDR3 reads TGCGCCAGCAGCGACACTAGCGGTAACTACGAGCAGTACTTC.

The table lists this clonotype with many counts. The chain couples TRBV5-1 to TRBJ1-1; 7 bases agree with TRBD1. The CDR3 has 15 residues. The germline V gene has CDR1 SGHRS and CDR2 YFSETQ. Unmatched junction bases numbered 9, after V lost 4 bases and J lost 3 bases. CDR3 residues: CASSPTTGSDTEAFF. The CDR3 nucleotides read TGCGCCAGCAGCCCAACGACAGGGTCGGACACTGAAGCTTTCTTT. The entire variable domain, with the rest obtained from reference TRBV5-1 and TRBJ1-1, is as follows: KAGVTQTPRYLIKTRGQQVTLSCSPISGHRSVSWYQQTPGQGLQFLFEYFSETQRNKGNFPGRFSGRQFSNSRSEMNVSTLELGDSALYLCASSPTTGSDTEAFFGQGTRLTVV.

V gene TRBV6-1 combines with J gene TRBJ1-2; 8 nucleotides line up with TRBD1. The V gene's germline CDR1 is MNHNS and CDR2 SASEGT. The J segment lost 1 base and the V segment lost 4 bases, leaving 5 bases of the junction unmatched. The CDR3 is made up of 15 amino acids. CDR3 coding DNA: TGTGCCAGCAGTGTGGACAGGGCGGTTAACTATGGCTACACCTTC. Its translation is CASSVDRAVNYGYTF.

This chain uses TRBV28 with TRBJ2-6; tentatively, D is TRBD2 (7 bases). The germline V and J ends were trimmed by 5 bases and 4 bases, with 15 bases remaining between them. The germline gives CDR1 MDHEN, CDR2 SYDVKM. The CDR3 sequence is 16 residues long. CDR3 DNA sequence: TGTGCCAGCAGTGATGGGGGGGCGCGAGGGGCCAACGTCCTGACTTTC. This codes for CASSDGGARGANVLTF.

There are a few counts of this clonotype. The chain joins TRBV3-1 to TRBJ2-2; 8 bases map to TRBD2. The CDR3 consists of 14 residues. J lost 6 bases, V lost 4 bases, and 4 bases had no gene match. Germline values: CDR1 LGHDT, CDR2 YNNKEL (reference sequence). For the CDR3, the DNA is TGTGCCAGCAGCCCGGGACTAGAATCCGGGGAGCTGTTTTTT. As protein: CASSPGLESGELFF.

To note about this clonotype: This may be a read error, as it is one base from a much larger clone. The chain links TRBV28 to TRBJ2-7; the D gene is possibly TRBD2 (7 bases). V shed 8 bases and J shed 2 bases, with 16 bases lying between them. From germline, CDR1 is MDHEN and CDR2 SYDVKM. There are 14 residues in the CDR3. This CDR3 is CASGGAGPTYEQYF. CDR3 coding DNA: TGTGCCAGCGGGGGGGCAGGGCCAACCTACGAGCAGTACTTC.

J is TRBJ1-1 and V is TRBV5-1, with 9 bases aligning to TRBD1. The trim removed 4 bases at V and 4 bases at J, leaving 17 bases unmatched. Per the germline V gene, CDR1 is SGHRS and CDR2 is YFSETQ. CDR3 length: 18 residues. CDR3 amino acids: CASSLGWGQGGLATEAFF. Written as DNA, the CDR3 is TGCGCCAGCAGCCTTGGCTGGGGACAGGGTGGTTTGGCCACTGAAGCTTTCTTT.